One TCR beta chain is described in this entry. This CDR3 spans 18 amino acids. Germline trimming cut 8 bases from V and 2 bases from J; bases unmatched to any gene: 14. From germline, CDR1 is MNHEY and CDR2 SMNVEV (reference sequence). TCRdb's copy holds only in-frame clones and misses some; the assay was immunoSEQ multiplex PCR. The sample records about 150,000 clones, 91% being singletons. This record belongs to a study of cytomegalovirus exposure and HLA in healthy donors. Input material: PBMCs. This clonotype originated in a man between 18 and 35 years old in good health and CMV-seronegative. This sequence joins TRBV27 and TRBJ2-2; the match to TRBD2 covers 10 bases. The CDR3 sequence is CASGSAPLAGDNTGELFF. Written as DNA, the CDR3 is TGTGCCAGCGGTTCGGCTCCCCTAGCGGGAGATAACACCGGGGAGCTGTTTTTT.